This paragraph covers one T cell receptor beta chain sequence. Its antigen is unidentified. In TCRdb, the RACE reads were re-called with MiXCR into one record per CDR3 protein. The sample has 99,000 or so distinct CDR3 sequences; less than 45% are singletons. The data are from a study of human T cells and chemical hapten exposure. Whole-study findings and limits: Patch test score tracked positively with PT1 expanded TCR counts. Donors were affected by alopecia, so their immune reaction might vary from that of healthy individuals.

Specified time point: patch test 3, about 24 weeks after DPC sensitization. Treatment of the sample: therapeutic diphenylcyclopropenone sensitization with weekly scalp DPC. CDR3 length: 16 amino acids. Germline assignment: CDR1 SGHKS and CDR2 YYEKEE (reference sequence). Trimming shortened V by 0 bases and J by 5 bases, and 12 bases separated the two germline ends. The starting material was whole blood, obtained in connection with sensitization to the hapten diphenylcyclopropenone (DPC). The chain couples TRBV5-5 to TRBJ1-6, with D possibly TRBD1 on 5 matching bases. The origin of this receptor is a man aged 35-49 years with alopecia areata. Some clones in this sample may be carry-over from other donors' samples. CDR3 amino acids: CASSLVTGIDNSPLHF. The CDR3 DNA sequence: TGTGCCAGCAGCTTGGTTACAGGAATTGATAATTCACCCCTCCACTTT.